The source of this T cell receptor beta chain is a study of blood T cell repertoires in COVID-19. Study context: The study drew acute and convalescent COVID-19 samples from the United States, Italy and Spain. PBMCs, B-cell-depleted T cells, or T cells provided the cDNA or gDNA that made up the material.

How the authors handled the data: How many nucleated cells were present was estimated from reference gene primer amplification. Clones were sequenced by immunoSEQ multiplex PCR, and TCRdb holds only the in-frame ones, with some missing. D and trimming were read from the DNA, whereas the V and J calls and clone size are those reported in that table. Among over 80,000 clones listed, roughly 90% were seen once. The receptor was isolated from a woman aged 80 or over with acute or convalescent COVID-19. Specimen: peripheral blood.

CDR3 sequence: CASSFGQAAYEQYF. Here the CDR3 DNA reads TGTGCCAGCAGCTTTGGGCAGGCCGCCTACGAGCAGTACTTC. This chain joins TRBV7-6 and TRBJ2-7, with unresolved D. The CDR3 extends over 14 amino acids. The V gene's germline CDR1 is SGHVS and CDR2 FNYEAQ. Trimming pared 3 bases from V and 2 bases from J, leaving 11 bases between.